The 3 T cell receptor beta chains reported below all come from one sample, sequenced in a study of OX40 agonist ivuxolimab in advanced cancers. Method: immunoSEQ multiplex PCR; TCRdb's copy keeps in-frame clones and lacks some. The table includes 25,000 to 35,000 clones, about three quarters detected once. The sample consisted of CD4+ or CD8+ T cells sorted from blood, taken in a trial of the OX40 agonist ivuxolimab. The receptors here all came from an adult with an advanced solid tumor such as melanoma, head and neck, liver or kidney cancer.

Written as DNA, the CDR3 is TGCGCCAGCAGCTCGGCTCTAGGACCACAAGAGACCCAGTACTTC. Translating it yields CASSSALGPQETQYF. The rearrangement uses TRBV5-1 and TRBJ2-5; no firm D call. Germline V gene lookup returns CDR1 SGHRS and CDR2 YFSETQ. The CDR3 totals 15 residues. Trimming left V 3 bases short and J 2 bases short, with 14 bases between.

The CDR3 reads CASSLAQVQEAFF. The CDR3 nucleotides read TGTGCCAGCAGCTTAGCGCAGGTGCAGGAAGCTTTCTTT. The V and J genes are TRBV7-9 and TRBJ1-1; D gene ambiguous. With 0 bases removed from V and 8 bases from J, the gap between germline ends came to 10 bases. The CDR3 spans 13 residues. Germline V gene lookup returns CDR1 SEHNR and CDR2 FQNEAQ (reference sequence).

The CDR3 region is CAWSVGPLGTSGGVSYNEQFF. DNA for the CDR3: TGTGCCTGGAGTGTCGGCCCCTTGGGGACTAGCGGGGGCGTCTCCTACAATGAGCAGTTCTTC. The chain employs TRBV30 and TRBJ2-1; 14 bases match TRBD2. The germline CDR1 and CDR2 sequences are GTSNPN and SVGIG (reference sequence). Trimming took 0 bases from V and 0 from J; bases not matched to a gene: 13. The length of the CDR3 is 21 residues.